The 19 T cell receptor beta chains below were found in one sample sequenced in a study of shared clonotypes between healthy human individuals. Method: immunoSEQ multiplex PCR; TCRdb's copy keeps in-frame clones and lacks some. The sample records more than 1.2 million clones, just under 99% being singletons. The sequencing input was naive CD4+ T cells sorted from blood. Subset indicated: CD45RA+ positively selected. These receptors were obtained from a man aged 25-40 years in good health.

The chain combines TRBV12-5 with TRBJ2-3; D might be TRBD2 (5 bases). Deletions cut 1 base from V and 2 bases from J, with 10 bases between. The length of the CDR3 is 15 residues. The germline V gene has CDR1 LGHNT and CDR2 FRNRAP. CDR3 region: CASGLGRTVTDTQYF. The CDR3 nucleotides read TGTGCTAGTGGTTTGGGAAGGACTGTCACAGATACGCAGTATTTT.

V gene TRBV7-9 combines with J gene TRBJ1-1, with 7 bases fitting TRBD1. The germline V gene encodes CDR1 SEHNR and CDR2 FQNEAQ (reference sequence). The CDR3 runs to 15 residues. Trimming at V came to 4 bases and at J to 2 bases, leaving 7 bases not matched to a gene. CDR3 protein: CASSYADRSNTEAFF. In DNA, the CDR3 is TGTGCCAGCAGCTACGCGGACAGGTCTAACACTGAAGCTTTCTTT. The whole variable domain, remainder taken from reference TRBV7-9 and TRBJ1-1, is DTGVSQNPRHKITKRGQNVTFRCDPISEHNRLYWYRQTLGQGPEFLTYFQNEAQLEKSRLLSDRFSAERPKGSFSTLEIQRTEQGDSAMYLCASSYADRSNTEAFFGQGTRLTVV.

The CDR3 is CASRGQGALRAQHF. The CDR3 DNA reads as TGTGCCAGCCGGGGACAGGGGGCTCTTAGGGCCCAGCATTTT. The V call is TRBV6-1, the J call TRBJ1-5; the match to TRBD1 covers 12 bases. This CDR3 has 14 amino acids. Germline V CDR1 and CDR2: MNHNS, SASEGT. The junction had 10 bases not matched to a gene; V was cut back by 8 bases and J by 11 bases.

The V gene is TRBV19, the J gene TRBJ2-7, with a weak D call TRBD2 (6 bases). From germline, CDR1 is LNHDA and CDR2 SQIVND (reference sequence). The CDR3 loop spans 14 amino acids. The V and J ends lost 7 bases and 7 bases respectively, with 20 bases between them. This chain's CDR3 is CASTKTGPGREQYF. The CDR3 bases are TGTGCCAGTACCAAGACCGGGCCCGGGAGAGAGCAGTACTTC. The full variable domain, rest sourced from reference TRBV19 and TRBJ2-7, is DGGITQSPKYLFRKEGQNVTLSCEQNLNHDAMYWYRQDPGQGLRLIYYSQIVNDFQKGDIAEGYSVSREKKESFPLTVTSAQKNPTAFYLCASTKTGPGREQYFGPGTRLTVT.

J is TRBJ2-1 and V is TRBV10-2; TRBD2 matches 12 bases. The CDR3 runs to 17 residues. CDR1 and CDR2 (germline): WSHSY, SAAADI. Losses at the gene ends were 2 bases for V and 11 bases for J; bases not matched to a gene: 13. CDR3 sequence reads: CASSEDHRLAGDVKQFF. CDR3 nucleotides: TGCGCCAGCAGTGAGGATCACCGACTAGCGGGAGACGTTAAGCAGTTCTTC.

The chain links TRBV18 to TRBJ2-7; D is unresolved. The CDR3 is made up of 14 amino acids. Trimming removed 0 bases from V and 3 bases from J, with 9 bases in between. CDR1 is KGHSH, CDR2 LQKENI, per germline. CDR3 coding DNA: TGTGCCAGCTCACCACCTCTCAGGTACTACGAGCAGTACTTC. It specifies CASSPPLRYYEQYF.

CDR3 region: CASSVGSSAVGEQFF. CDR3 nucleotide sequence: TGTGCCAGCAGCGTAGGGAGTAGCGCGGTGGGTGAGCAGTTCTTC. The chain is built from TRBV9 and TRBJ2-1, with a possible D match to TRBD2 (5 bases). The germline V gene encodes CDR1 SGDLS and CDR2 YYNGEE. This CDR3 comprises 15 residues. The V and J ends lost 0 bases and 9 bases respectively, with 16 bases between them. The full variable domain, completed using reference TRBV9 and TRBJ2-1, is DSGVTQTPKHLITATGQRVTLRCSPRSGDLSVYWYQQSLDQGLQFLIQYYNGEERAKGNILERFSAQQFPDLHSELNLSSLELGDSALYFCASSVGSSAVGEQFFGPGTRLTVL.

CDR3 nucleotide sequence: TGTGCCAGCAGTCCACAAATCCCCGGGCGGGGGGCCGGTGGGTACGAGCAGTACTTC. This codes for CASSPQIPGRGAGGYEQYF. The rearrangement links TRBV27 to TRBJ2-7; 8 bases fit TRBD2. Looked up from germline, CDR1 is MNHEY and CDR2 is SMNVEV (reference sequence). The V and J ends lost 5 bases and 4 bases, in that order; junction bases with no gene match: 22. This CDR3 spans 19 amino acids.

The chain recombines TRBV28 with TRBJ1-5; D might be TRBD1 (5 bases). Trimming shortened V by 2 bases and J by 6 bases, and 17 bases separated the two germline ends. Germline lookup yields CDR1 MDHEN and CDR2 SYDVKM. The CDR3 spans 16 residues. CDR3 DNA: TGTGCCAGCAGTTTAGGGACGGATGGTATTACTCAGCCCCAGCATTTT. This sequence encodes CASSLGTDGITQPQHF.

The J gene is TRBJ2-7, the V gene TRBV6-6; 8 bases line up with TRBD2. CDR1 MNHNY and CDR2 SVGAGI come from the germline V gene (reference sequence). The J segment lost 0 bases and the V segment lost 2 bases, leaving 6 bases of the junction unmatched. The CDR3 runs 16 residues. The CDR3 loop is CASSYRSTSGSYEQYF. The DNA of the CDR3 is TGTGCCAGCAGTTACCGATCCACTAGCGGCTCCTACGAGCAGTACTTC.

This chain links TRBV5-4 with TRBJ1-1; no clear D gene. CDR3 length: 14 amino acids. Trimming took off 4 bases at V and 5 bases at J, with 15 bases between the two ends. The germline gives CDR1 SGHNT, CDR2 YYREEE (reference sequence). For the CDR3, the DNA is TGTGCCAGCAGCCCGTGGGAATTGGAGACTGAAGCTTTCTTT. Translated, it gives CASSPWELETEAFF.

This clone came up once. The chain carries TRBV9 and TRBJ2-3, with D perhaps TRBD2 (6 bases). Trimming pared 3 bases from V and 2 bases from J, leaving 13 bases between. CDR1 and CDR2 from the germline V gene are SGDLS and YYNGEE. The CDR3 sequence is 15 residues long. Here the CDR3 DNA reads TGTGCCAGCAGCGGTCCTGGGGGGTCCACAGATACGCAGTATTTT. Amino acid sequence: CASSGPGGSTDTQYF.

The V and J genes are TRBV5-4 and TRBJ2-7, with no clear D. V gave up 0 bases and J gave up 3 bases, with 10 bases separating them. This CDR3 region has 14 residues. The germline CDR1 and CDR2 sequences are SGHNT and YYREEE (reference sequence). This chain's CDR3 is CASSLGSSSYEQYF. CDR3 bases: TGTGCCAGCAGCTTGGGGAGCTCCAGCTACGAGCAGTACTTC.

This chain joins TRBV28 and TRBJ2-3, with D possibly being TRBD2 (6 bases). Trimming shortened V by 7 bases and J by 1 base, and 12 bases separated the two germline ends. This CDR3 has 14 residues. Looked up from germline, CDR1 is MDHEN and CDR2 is SYDVKM. The CDR3 loop is CASIESGGTDTQYF. The DNA for the CDR3 is TGTGCCAGCATAGAATCGGGAGGCACAGATACGCAGTATTTT.

The chain is built from TRBV7-9 and TRBJ2-2; 10 positions match TRBD1. The CDR3 consists of 15 residues. V lost 4 bases and J lost 6; bases outside the gene matches: 5. From germline, CDR1 is SEHNR and CDR2 FQNEAQ (reference sequence). CDR3 residues: CASSWRDRGSGELFF. The CDR3 nucleotides are TGTGCCAGCAGCTGGCGGGACAGGGGTTCCGGGGAGCTGTTTTTT.

The V gene is TRBV19, the J gene TRBJ1-5; a weak D match, TRBD1 (5 bases). Between the trimmed V and J ends, which lost 5 bases and 1 base, there was a span of 21 bases. The CDR3 is 18 amino acids. Looked up from germline, CDR1 is LNHDA and CDR2 is SQIVND (reference sequence). CDR3 sequence reads: CASSVRTGTSTSNQPQHF. The CDR3 DNA reads TGTGCCAGTAGTGTACGGACCGGGACGTCTACCAGCAATCAGCCCCAGCATTTT.

The rearrangement joins TRBV10-2 to TRBJ2-2; 8 bases map to TRBD2. CDR1 is WSHSY, CDR2 SAAADI, per germline. Trimming at V came to 7 bases and at J to 2 bases, leaving 9 bases not matched to a gene. The CDR3 spans 16 residues. The chain's CDR3 is CASTSKLAANTGELFF. The CDR3 DNA sequence: TGCGCCAGCACCTCGAAACTAGCGGCCAACACCGGGGAGCTGTTTTTT.

This clone showed up just a few times. The sample carries other DNA sequences with the same CDR3. The chain links TRBV5-1 to TRBJ1-4, with TRBD1 identical over 10 bases. Germline lookup yields CDR1 SGHRS and CDR2 YFSETQ. V lost 3 bases to trimming and J lost 7 bases; unmatched junction nucleotides: 3. The CDR3 runs to 14 residues. The CDR3 DNA reads as TGCGCCAGCAGCTCCGGGACAGGGGTTGAAAAACTGTTTTTT. Amino acid sequence: CASSSGTGVEKLFF.

J is TRBJ2-2 and V is TRBV5-6; 8 nucleotides line up with TRBD1. Losses at the gene ends were 6 bases for V and 0 bases for J; bases not matched to a gene: 13. This CDR3 has 18 residues. Germline assignment: CDR1 SGHDT and CDR2 YYEEEE. This CDR3 reads CASKRGWDRSANTGELFF. In nucleotides, the CDR3 is TGTGCCAGCAAAAGGGGATGGGACAGGTCAGCGAACACCGGGGAGCTGTTTTTT. The full variable domain, its missing parts supplied by reference TRBV5-6 and TRBJ2-2, is DAGVTQSPTHLIKTRGQQVTLRCSPKSGHDTVSWYQQALGQGPQFIFQYYEEEERQRGNFPDRFSGHQFPNYSSELNVNALLLGDSALYLCASKRGWDRSANTGELFFGEGSRLTVL.